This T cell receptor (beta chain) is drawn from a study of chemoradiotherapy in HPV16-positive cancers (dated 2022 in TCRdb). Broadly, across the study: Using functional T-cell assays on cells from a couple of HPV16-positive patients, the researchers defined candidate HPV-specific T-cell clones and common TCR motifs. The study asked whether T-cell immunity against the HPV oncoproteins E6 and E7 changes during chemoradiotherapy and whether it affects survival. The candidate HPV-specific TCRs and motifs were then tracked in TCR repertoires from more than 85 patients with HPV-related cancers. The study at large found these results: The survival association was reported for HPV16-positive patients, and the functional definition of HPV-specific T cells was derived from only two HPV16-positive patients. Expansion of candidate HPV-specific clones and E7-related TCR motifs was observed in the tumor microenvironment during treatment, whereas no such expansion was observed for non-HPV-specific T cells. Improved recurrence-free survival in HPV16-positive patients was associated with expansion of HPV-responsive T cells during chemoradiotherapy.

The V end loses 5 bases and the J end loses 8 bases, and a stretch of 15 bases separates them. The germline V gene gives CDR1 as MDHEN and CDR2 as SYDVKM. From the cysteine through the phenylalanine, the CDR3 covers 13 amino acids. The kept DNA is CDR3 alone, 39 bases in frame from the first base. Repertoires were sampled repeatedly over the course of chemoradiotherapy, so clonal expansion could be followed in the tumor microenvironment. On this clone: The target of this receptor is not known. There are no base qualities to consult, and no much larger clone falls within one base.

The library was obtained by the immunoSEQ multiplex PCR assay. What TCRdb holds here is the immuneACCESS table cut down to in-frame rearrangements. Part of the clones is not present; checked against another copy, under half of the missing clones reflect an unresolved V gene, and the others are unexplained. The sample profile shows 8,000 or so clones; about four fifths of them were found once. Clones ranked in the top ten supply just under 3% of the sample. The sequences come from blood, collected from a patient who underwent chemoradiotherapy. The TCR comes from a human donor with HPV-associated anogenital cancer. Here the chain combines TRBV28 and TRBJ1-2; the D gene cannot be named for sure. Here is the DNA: TGTGCCAGCAGTCGCCTGCCCGCTAGGGGCTACACCTTC. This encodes CASSRLPARGYTF.